This record concerns one T cell receptor (beta chain) sequence. Trimming removed 3 bases from V and 5 bases from J, with 16 bases in between. This CDR3 spans 15 amino acids. Germline CDR1 is SEHNR and CDR2 is FQNEAQ (reference sequence). The data belong to a study of T cell changes during pregnancy in multiple sclerosis. The repertoire was sequenced with immunoSEQ multiplex PCR; TCRdb's copy has only in-frame clones and lacks some. The table has about 25,000 clones, approximately 86% seen once. The TCR sequence derives from a female donor in good health, enrolled as a control in a pregnancy study. The sequencing used CD4+ T cells from peripheral blood mononuclear cells, collected in the second trimester of pregnancy. The J gene is TRBJ1-2, the V gene TRBV7-9, with D perhaps matching TRBD1 (5 bases). The DNA for the CDR3 is TGTGCCAGCAGCTTTAAAACGGGGGTAGGATATGGCTACACCTTC. Its translation: CASSFKTGVGYGYTF.